This T cell receptor (beta chain) was recorded in a study of Graves' ophthalmopathy and Graves' hyperthyroidism. Transcripts of RNA were the source for amplifying TCR beta CDR3 regions. In the first round, RT-PCR was carried out with HTBI primers, and a multiplex PCR formed the second round. TCRdb reprocessed the multiplex PCR reads via MiXCR and lists one record per CDR3 protein. The sample contains about half a million distinct CDR3 sequences, about an eighth of which appear only once. V was trimmed by 10 bases and J by 0 bases, leaving 13 bases between them. Germline CDR1 is LNHDA and CDR2 is SQIVND (reference sequence). The CDR3 is made up of 13 amino acids. This clonotype has ten or more counts. The study excluded patients with other autoimmune diseases, uncontrolled infections, pregnancy or lactation. The authors isolated PBMCs from about 10 ml of fresh peripheral blood.

The TCR was taken from a woman aged 25-40 years with Graves' ophthalmopathy. Source material: blood. The V and J genes are TRBV19 and TRBJ2-7; perhaps TRBD2 as D (6 bases). The CDR3 DNA is TGTGCCACCGCCGCGGGGAGCTCCTACGAGCAGTACTTC. As protein: CATAAGSSYEQYF.